This TCR beta chain was recovered during a study of blood T cell repertoires in COVID-19. The CDR3 extends over 14 amino acids. The J segment lost 5 bases and the V segment lost 3 bases, leaving 1 base of the junction unmatched. Germline V CDR1 and CDR2: KGHSH, LQKENI. The protocol was immunoSEQ multiplex PCR, while the TCRdb copy is restricted to in-frame clones and leaves out a portion. The sample lists 200,000 to 300,000 clones, more than 70% occurring once. The chain is built from TRBV18 and TRBJ1-6, with TRBD1 matching over 7 bases. Input material: PBMCs or T cells enriched from blood (not recorded which). This clonotype was sampled from a woman aged 50 to 65 who had recovered from COVID-19. CDR3 DNA: TGTGCCAGCTCACCCGACAGGGATAATTCACCCCTCCACTTT. The encoded protein is CASSPDRDNSPLHF.